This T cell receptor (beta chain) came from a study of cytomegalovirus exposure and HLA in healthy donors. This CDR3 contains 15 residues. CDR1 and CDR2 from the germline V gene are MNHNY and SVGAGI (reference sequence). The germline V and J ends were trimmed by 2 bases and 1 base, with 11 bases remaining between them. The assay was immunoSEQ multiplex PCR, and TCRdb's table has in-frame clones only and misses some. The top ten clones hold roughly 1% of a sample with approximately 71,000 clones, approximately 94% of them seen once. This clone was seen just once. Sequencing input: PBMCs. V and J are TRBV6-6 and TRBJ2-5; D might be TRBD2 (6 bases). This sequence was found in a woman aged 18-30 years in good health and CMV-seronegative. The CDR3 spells CASSYAPGAQETQYF. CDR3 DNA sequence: TGTGCCAGCAGTTACGCACCGGGAGCCCAAGAGACCCAGTACTTC.